These 29 T cell receptor beta chains were sequenced from one sample in a study of shared clonotypes between healthy human individuals. Libraries were prepared by immunoSEQ multiplex PCR; TCRdb keeps only in-frame clonotypes and omits some of them. The profile covers 450,000 to 500,000 clones, with around 73% appearing a single time and approximately 12% taken by the ten largest. The specimen was PBMCs. The receptors here all came from a woman aged 40 to 49 in good health. Some clones in this sample may be carry-over from other donors' samples.

The chain has TRBV5-4 and TRBJ1-1; D is perhaps TRBD1 (5 bases). Trimming removed 5 bases from V and 0 bases from J, with 14 bases in between. The germline gives CDR1 SGHNT, CDR2 YYREEE (reference sequence). The CDR3 is made up of 15 amino acids. The CDR3 protein is CASSPQQGMNTEAFF. DNA of the CDR3: TGTGCCAGCAGTCCTCAGCAGGGCATGAACACTGAAGCTTTCTTT.

This chain uses TRBV15 with TRBJ2-1; 7 positions match TRBD1. V was pared by 2 bases and J by 5 bases, with 12 bases of the junction left unmatched. The CDR3 runs to 17 residues. Germline V CDR1 and CDR2: LNHNV, YYDKDF (reference sequence). The CDR3 spells CATSRNTGDRRNNEQFF. CDR3 nucleotide sequence: TGTGCCACCAGCAGAAATACAGGGGACCGGAGAAACAATGAGCAGTTCTTC.

The chain carries TRBV4-1 and TRBJ2-3, with 12 bases that match TRBD2. There are 15 residues in the CDR3. V was pared by 2 bases and J by 5 bases, with 2 bases of the junction left unmatched. Germline-derived CDR1 and CDR2 are MGHRA and YSYEKL. CDR3 region: CASSQLAGGVDTQYF. CDR3 nucleotides: TGCGCCAGCAGCCAACTAGCGGGAGGGGTAGATACGCAGTATTTT.

The rearrangement joins TRBV29-1 to TRBJ2-7; no reliable D call. With 6 bases removed from V and 3 bases from J, the gap between germline ends came to 15 bases. Germline V CDR1 and CDR2: SQVTM, ANQGSEA. The CDR3 has 13 amino acids. The DNA of the CDR3 is TGCAGCGTAACTCAAGAGACCGGCTACGAGCAGTACTTC. Translating gives CSVTQETGYEQYF.

This clone was observed a few times. This CDR3 is also generated by other DNA sequences in the sample. This sequence joins TRBV27 and TRBJ1-1; TRBD1 is a possible D gene (5 bases). Looked up from germline, CDR1 is MNHEY and CDR2 is SMNVEV (reference sequence). This CDR3 spans 14 amino acids. The V and J ends lost 2 bases and 0 bases respectively, with 7 bases between them. CDR3 loop: CASSLTGLNTEAFF. DNA for the CDR3: TGTGCCAGCAGTTTAACAGGATTGAACACTGAAGCTTTCTTT.

This clone came up a few times. The chain is built from TRBV5-1 and TRBJ1-1, with 7 bases identical to TRBD1. Per the germline V gene, CDR1 is SGHRS and CDR2 is YFSETQ. V was pared by 7 bases and J by 5 bases, with 11 bases of the junction left unmatched. The CDR3 contains 14 residues. The CDR3 protein is CASLSEGARTEAFF. CDR3 DNA: TGCGCCAGCCTGTCGGAGGGGGCAAGGACTGAAGCTTTCTTT.

The V call is TRBV11-2, the J call TRBJ2-3; 9 nucleotides match TRBD2. Losses at the gene ends were 2 bases for V and 6 bases for J; bases not matched to a gene: 9. The CDR3 is 16 residues long. Germline V lookup: CDR1 SGHAT, CDR2 FQNNGV. The CDR3 protein is CASSLRGRARGDTQYF. CDR3 nucleotides: TGTGCCAGCAGCTTACGCGGGAGGGCCCGTGGGGATACGCAGTATTTT.

The chain combines TRBV6-1 with TRBJ2-1; D gene ambiguous. This CDR3 has 13 residues. The germline gives CDR1 MNHNS, CDR2 SASEGT. Trimming took off 1 base at V and 9 bases at J, with 10 bases between the two ends. The CDR3 DNA follows: TGTGCCAGCAGTGAAGTAGGGATTGGTGAGCAGTTCTTC. Encoded protein: CASSEVGIGEQFF.

V gene TRBV28 combines with J gene TRBJ1-5; TRBD1 aligns across 7 bases. The CDR3 is 14 residues long. After removal of 4 bases from V and 2 bases from J, the junction contained 2 bases not matched to a gene. Germline CDR1 MDHEN, CDR2 SYDVKM. CDR3 in amino acids: CASSSGQRNQPQHF. The CDR3 DNA is TGTGCCAGCAGTTCGGGACAGCGCAATCAGCCCCAGCATTTT.

The V and J genes are TRBV5-1 and TRBJ2-5; no firm D call. Looked up from germline, CDR1 is SGHRS and CDR2 is YFSETQ. The CDR3 has 14 amino acids. Trimming pared 0 bases from V and 4 bases from J, leaving 10 bases between. Written as DNA, the CDR3 is TGCGCCAGCAGCTTGGGGGTGGCGATAGAGACCCAGTACTTC. It is translated as CASSLGVAIETQYF.

The sample holds a few counts of this clone. The rearrangement uses TRBV30 and TRBJ2-1; D possibly matches TRBD1 or TRBD2 (5 bases each). Trimming removed 4 bases from V and 8 bases from J, with 12 bases in between. The CDR3 covers 12 residues. Germline-derived CDR1 and CDR2 are GTSNPN and SVGIG (reference sequence). The CDR3 here is CAWMGVSHEQFF. The DNA for the CDR3 is TGTGCCTGGATGGGGGTTTCCCATGAGCAGTTCTTC.

The chain recombines TRBV28 with TRBJ2-1; either TRBD1 or TRBD2 may supply D (5 bases each). Germline lookup yields CDR1 MDHEN and CDR2 SYDVKM. The V end was cut by 6 bases, the J end by 4 bases, with 25 bases between. The CDR3 has 18 amino acids. The chain's CDR3 is CASRDFGWETEKYNEQFF. CDR3 bases: TGTGCCAGCAGGGATTTCGGGTGGGAGACAGAAAAATACAATGAGCAGTTCTTC. Full variable domain (remainder filled in from reference TRBV28 and TRBJ2-1): DVKVTQSSRYLVKRTGEKVFLECVQDMDHENMFWYRQDPGLGLRLIYFSYDVKMKEKGDIPEGYSVSREKKERFSLILESASTNQTSMYLCASRDFGWETEKYNEQFFGPGTRLTVL.

The V and J genes are TRBV19 and TRBJ2-1; D gene uncertain. The CDR3 spans 15 residues. V lost 1 base to trimming and J lost 0 bases, with 7 bases between them. Germline assignment: CDR1 LNHDA and CDR2 SQIVND (reference sequence). The CDR3 protein is CASSIAPYSYNEQFF. CDR3 coding DNA: TGTGCCAGTAGTATAGCCCCTTACTCCTACAATGAGCAGTTCTTC. The variable domain in full, completed from reference TRBV19 and TRBJ2-1, reads DGGITQSPKYLFRKEGQNVTLSCEQNLNHDAMYWYRQDPGQGLRLIYYSQIVNDFQKGDIAEGYSVSREKKESFPLTVTSAQKNPTAFYLCASSIAPYSYNEQFFGPGTRLTVL.

The chain uses TRBV6-6 and TRBJ2-5, with D possibly being TRBD1 or TRBD2 (5 bases each). Trimming pared 6 bases from V and 5 bases from J, leaving 13 bases between. The CDR3 has 13 amino acids. Germline V gene sequence: CDR1 MNHNY, CDR2 SVGAGI (reference sequence). The CDR3 DNA is TGTGCCAGCAGACCTCCCTGGGGGGAGACCCAGTACTTC. Translated: CASRPPWGETQYF.

The chain combines TRBV5-1 with TRBJ2-1; 12 nucleotides match TRBD2. Unmatched junction bases numbered 8, after V lost 2 bases and J lost 8 bases. CDR1 is SGHRS and CDR2 is YFSETQ in the germline V gene. CDR3 length: 16 amino acids. CDR3 amino acids: CASSFDLLAGGDEQFF. CDR3 nucleotide sequence: TGCGCCAGCAGCTTTGACCTACTAGCGGGAGGCGATGAGCAGTTCTTC.

This clone was seen a handful of times. The genes are TRBV5-4 and TRBJ1-2; tentative D call: TRBD1 (6 bases). CDR3 length: 15 amino acids. V lost 4 bases and J lost 2, with 15 bases in between. The germline V gene has CDR1 SGHNT and CDR2 YYREEE (reference sequence). CDR3 coding DNA: TGTGCCAGCAGCACCGGACAGTTTCTGAACTATGGCTACACCTTC. Residues: CASSTGQFLNYGYTF.

This chain joins TRBV6-5 and TRBJ2-5; D remains ambiguous. Germline assignment: CDR1 MNHEY and CDR2 SVGAGI. This CDR3 region has 13 residues. V was trimmed by 2 bases and J by 5 bases, leaving 9 bases between them. The CDR3 loop reads CASSYRVQETQYF. DNA of the CDR3: TGTGCCAGCAGTTACCGGGTCCAGGAGACCCAGTACTTC.

Notes on this clone: Other nucleotide sequences from this sample produce the same CDR3. The V and J genes are TRBV7-2 and TRBJ2-3, with 7 bases aligning to TRBD2. The CDR3 is 15 residues long. CDR1 is SGHTA and CDR2 is FQGNSA in the germline V gene. V lost 2 bases to trimming and J lost 3 bases; unmatched junction nucleotides: 5. CDR3 protein: CASSLSGGSTDTQYF. In DNA, the CDR3 is TGTGCCAGCAGCTTAAGTGGCGGGAGTACAGATACGCAGTATTTT.

This clone came up a few times. This chain connects TRBV30 to TRBJ1-3; D perhaps matches TRBD1 (5 bases). Trimming removed 3 bases from V and 0 bases from J, with 12 bases in between. The length of the CDR3 is 15 residues. Germline loops: CDR1 GTSNPN, CDR2 SVGIG (reference sequence). DNA of the CDR3: TGTGCCTGGAGCCGCGGGGCTATCTCTGGAAACACCATATATTTT. This gives the protein CAWSRGAISGNTIYF.

The chain employs TRBV28 and TRBJ2-5, with TRBD1 identical over 8 bases. In germline, CDR1 is MDHEN, CDR2 SYDVKM. J lost 4 bases, V lost 4 bases, and 8 bases had no gene match. This CDR3 has 15 amino acids. CDR3 sequence (DNA): TGTGCCAGCAGTTACAACAGGGGGATTAGAGAGACCCAGTACTTC. Its translation: CASSYNRGIRETQYF.

The chain links TRBV4-1 to TRBJ2-5, with D possibly TRBD2 on 7 matching bases. The ends were cut back, 2 bases at V and 5 bases at J, with 15 bases in the middle. The CDR3 is made up of 15 amino acids. Germline loops: CDR1 MGHRA, CDR2 YSYEKL. For the CDR3, the DNA is TGCGCCAGCAGCCAAACAGGGACTAACGGGGAGACCCAGTACTTC. Amino acids: CASSQTGTNGETQYF.

The table lists this clone with a count of one. This chain links TRBV30 with TRBJ2-3; D remains ambiguous. Germline V gives CDR1 GTSNPN, CDR2 SVGIG (reference sequence). The CDR3 has 15 residues. Trimming stripped 0 bases from V and 0 bases from J, with 10 bases between. CDR3 sequence (DNA): TGTGCCTGGAGTGTTGGGCAGTACAGCACAGATACGCAGTATTTT. This encodes CAWSVGQYSTDTQYF.

The chain couples TRBV19 to TRBJ1-5; no clear D gene. With 5 bases removed from V and 9 bases from J, the gap between germline ends came to 14 bases. The CDR3 runs 13 residues. The germline V gene encodes CDR1 LNHDA and CDR2 SQIVND (reference sequence). CDR3 sequence reads: CASSGVAEGPQHF. CDR3 bases: TGTGCCAGTAGTGGGGTTGCCGAGGGGCCCCAGCATTTT.

The chain uses TRBV11-2 and TRBJ2-1; 14 nucleotides match TRBD2. Losses at the gene ends were 5 bases for V and 14 bases for J; bases not matched to a gene: 11. In germline, CDR1 is SGHAT, CDR2 FQNNGV. This CDR3 comprises 15 residues. The CDR3 protein is CASSGPGLAGVWEFF. CDR3 in DNA: TGTGCCAGCAGCGGACCGGGACTAGCGGGAGTTTGGGAGTTCTTC. Full variable domain (rest looked up from reference TRBV11-2 and TRBJ2-1): EAGVAQSPRYKIIEKRQSVAFWCNPISGHATLYWYQQILGQGPKLLIQFQNNGVVDDSQLPKDRFSAERLKGVDSTLKIQPAKLEDSAVYLCASSGPGLAGVWEFFGPGTRLTVL.

The chain couples TRBV28 to TRBJ1-3; the D is unclear. The CDR3 is 15 residues long. Trimming pared 3 bases from V and 1 base from J, leaving 10 bases between. Germline CDR1 MDHEN, CDR2 SYDVKM. The CDR3 region is CASSFGGSSGNTIYF. In nucleotides, the CDR3 is TGTGCCAGCAGTTTTGGAGGGTCTTCTGGAAACACCATATATTTT.

This clone was seen once. The V call is TRBV11-2, the J call TRBJ2-2; D remains unclear. Germline V gene data show CDR1 as SGHAT and CDR2 as FQNNGV. This CDR3 contains 12 residues. The V end lost 6 bases, the J end lost 4 bases, and 6 bases lay between the germline ends. The CDR3 region has the DNA TGTGCCAGCAGTTATTTCACCGGGGAGCTGTTTTTT. Protein product: CASSYFTGELFF. The whole variable domain, remainder taken from reference TRBV11-2 and TRBJ2-2, is EAGVAQSPRYKIIEKRQSVAFWCNPISGHATLYWYQQILGQGPKLLIQFQNNGVVDDSQLPKDRFSAERLKGVDSTLKIQPAKLEDSAVYLCASSYFTGELFFGEGSRLTVL.

This clone was seen at least ten times. The same CDR3 can be traced to other DNA sequences in this sample. V and J are TRBV11-2 and TRBJ1-5, with D maybe TRBD1 (6 bases). The V end lost 2 bases, the J end lost 5 bases, and 10 bases lay between the germline ends. Per the germline V gene, CDR1 is SGHAT and CDR2 is FQNNGV. The CDR3 runs 14 residues. This chain's CDR3 is CASSLFSGDQPQHF. CDR3 in DNA: TGTGCCAGCAGCTTATTCTCAGGGGATCAGCCCCAGCATTTT. The whole variable domain, filled in from reference TRBV11-2 and TRBJ1-5, reads EAGVAQSPRYKIIEKRQSVAFWCNPISGHATLYWYQQILGQGPKLLIQFQNNGVVDDSQLPKDRFSAERLKGVDSTLKIQPAKLEDSAVYLCASSLFSGDQPQHFGDGTRLSIL.

The chain carries TRBV7-2 and TRBJ2-1; 10 nucleotides line up with TRBD2. Germline V gene sequence: CDR1 SGHTA, CDR2 FQGNSA. J gave up 3 bases and V 0 bases, and 5 bases lay outside the gene matches. CDR3 length: 17 amino acids. CDR3: CASSLALWTSGYNEQFF. The DNA for the CDR3 is TGTGCCAGCAGCTTAGCGCTATGGACTAGCGGCTACAATGAGCAGTTCTTC. The entire variable domain, with the rest obtained from reference TRBV7-2 and TRBJ2-1, is as follows: GAGVSQSPSNKVTEKGKDVELRCDPISGHTALYWYRQSLGQGLEFLIYFQGNSAPDKSGLPSDRFSAERTGGSVSTLTIQRTQQEDSAVYLCASSLALWTSGYNEQFFGPGTRLTVL.

The rearrangement links TRBV6-5 to TRBJ2-3, with D perhaps matching TRBD1 (5 bases). The CDR3 runs 14 residues. Germline CDR1 MNHEY, CDR2 SVGAGI. V was trimmed by 4 bases and J by 2 bases, leaving 10 bases between them. The CDR3 region has the DNA TGTGCCAGCAGTTTTTCAGGGTACACAGATACGCAGTATTTT. It translates to CASSFSGYTDTQYF.